Each of the 18 T cell receptor beta chains below was sequenced from the same sample in a study of metastatic and nonmetastatic thyroid tumors. Each patient came to thyroid surgery without any prior treatment (of any kind). TCRdb reassembled clones from the PCR reads with MiXCR. Among 70,000 or so clones listed, approximately 15% were seen once. The sequenced sample was blood. The source is a male donor with papillary thyroid cancer or a benign thyroid nodule (not recorded which). Some clones in this sample may be carry-over from other donors' samples.

This clone was observed many times. The rearrangement joins TRBV28 to TRBJ2-5; a possible D gene is TRBD2 (6 bases). Trimming removed 4 bases at V and 2 bases at J, with 14 bases between. Germline values: CDR1 MDHEN, CDR2 SYDVKM. The CDR3 consists of 15 residues. CDR3 loop: CASSSPLTSQETQYF. The CDR3 DNA reads TGTGCCAGCAGTTCCCCCCTGACTAGTCAAGAGACCCAGTACTTC.

A few counts support this clone. Here the CDR3 DNA reads TGTGCCAGCAGTTCGACAGGGCCCTATGGCTACACCTTC. The encoded protein is CASSSTGPYGYTF. The chain links TRBV6-1 to TRBJ1-2; the match to TRBD1 covers 7 bases. V trimming: 5 bases; J trimming: 4 bases; junction bases outside the gene matches: 4. CDR1 and CDR2 (germline): MNHNS, SASEGT. CDR3 length: 13 residues.

At least ten counts were recorded for this clone. This CDR3 is CASSQDGTSGDEQYF. The DNA of the CDR3 is TGTGCCAGCAGCCAAGACGGGACTAGCGGGGACGAGCAGTACTTC. The chain recombines TRBV3-1 with TRBJ2-7, with TRBD2 identical over 13 bases. This CDR3 has 15 residues. Germline V lookup: CDR1 LGHDT, CDR2 YNNKEL (reference sequence). The V and J ends lost 0 bases and 5 bases, in that order; junction bases with no gene match: 1.

This clone was counted many times. The J gene is TRBJ1-1, the V gene TRBV7-8; D might be TRBD1 (5 bases). The CDR3 length is 14 residues. Germline lookup yields CDR1 SGHVS and CDR2 FQNEAQ. V was shortened by 1 base and J by 1 base, with 7 bases between the two germline ends. CDR3: CASSLVRGNTEAFF. The DNA for the CDR3 is TGTGCCAGCAGCTTAGTGAGGGGGAACACTGAAGCTTTCTTT.

This clone was seen repeatedly, ten times or more. The gene calls are TRBV20-1 and TRBJ1-2; D call uncertain. The germline V gene encodes CDR1 DFQATT and CDR2 SNEGSKA (reference sequence). V dropped 6 bases and J dropped 0 bases, with 14 bases sitting between them. This CDR3 is 14 amino acids long. The CDR3 DNA reads TGCAGTGCCATACACCCATACACTAACTATGGCTACACCTTC. Translated, it gives CSAIHPYTNYGYTF.

This clone has at least ten counts. As DNA, the CDR3 is TGTGCCAGCAGTTACTCCTTTGACAGGAATTCACCCCTCCACTTT. Residues: CASSYSFDRNSPLHF. The chain is built from TRBV6-6 and TRBJ1-6, with D perhaps matching TRBD1 (6 bases). Germline V gene data show CDR1 as MNHNY and CDR2 as SVGAGI (reference sequence). The CDR3 runs 15 residues. V shed 0 bases and J shed 7 bases, with 10 bases lying between them.

This clone was found many times. The chain uses TRBV2 and TRBJ2-7, with TRBD2 identical over 15 bases. Trimming cost V 6 bases and J 5 bases; bases outside gene matches: 5. This CDR3 has 15 residues. The germline V gene encodes CDR1 SNHLY and CDR2 FYNNEI. CDR3 loop: CASRAGLAGGDEQYV. The DNA for the CDR3 is TGTGCCAGCAGAGCAGGACTAGCGGGAGGGGACGAGCAGTACGTC.

Only a few counts were recorded for this clone. The chain recombines TRBV6-1 with TRBJ1-1; D is uncertain. Between the trimmed V and J ends, which lost 6 bases and 4 bases, there was a span of 12 bases. The CDR3 contains 13 residues. The germline gives CDR1 MNHNS, CDR2 SASEGT. In nucleotides, the CDR3 is TGTGCCAGCAGCTTTGTGGCTGGCACTGAAGCTTTCTTT. It encodes CASSFVAGTEAFF.

This rearrangement joins TRBV13 to TRBJ2-7, with D possibly being TRBD1 or TRBD2 (5 bases each). The CDR3 consists of 14 residues. The V gene's germline CDR1 is PRHDT and CDR2 FYEKMQ (reference sequence). The V end lost 3 bases, the J end lost 2 bases, and 11 bases lay between the germline ends. The CDR3 sequence is CASSFLGAPYEQYF. The CDR3 DNA is TGTGCCAGCAGCTTCCTCGGGGCACCCTACGAGCAGTACTTC.

There are many counts of this clone. The gene calls are TRBV27 and TRBJ2-1, with 10 bases that match TRBD2. Germline assignment: CDR1 MNHEY and CDR2 SMNVEV (reference sequence). The CDR3 contains 15 residues. With V trimmed by 6 bases and J by 4 bases, 6 bases remained unmatched. The DNA for the CDR3 is TGTGCCAGCAGGACTAGCGGGCTAGAATACAATGAGCAGTTCTTC. The encoded protein is CASRTSGLEYNEQFF.

This clone was counted ten times or more. This chain connects TRBV10-3 to TRBJ1-1, with no clear D. Germline loops: CDR1 ENHRY, CDR2 SYGVKD. Trimming pared 0 bases from V and 4 bases from J, leaving 6 bases between. CDR3 length: 13 residues. CDR3 DNA: TGTGCCATCAGTGAGTCTCGGGGCACTGAAGCTTTCTTT. As protein: CAISESRGTEAFF.

This clone showed up many times. This chain joins TRBV6-5 and TRBJ1-6, with D tentatively TRBD1 (5 bases). Germline V gene data show CDR1 as MNHEY and CDR2 as SVGAGI. This CDR3 comprises 16 residues. Deletions cut 0 bases from V and 4 bases from J, with 10 bases between. This CDR3 is CASSYSIDRYNSPLHF. In nucleotides, the CDR3 is TGTGCCAGCAGTTACTCGATAGACAGATATAATTCACCCCTCCACTTT.

This clone came up a few times. Possible read error: a much larger clone is one base away. Other DNA sequences in this sample translate to the same CDR3. CDR3 nucleotide sequence: TGCGCCAGCAGTGAACGGCTAGCGGGGAACACCGGGGAGCTGTTTTTT. It specifies CASSERLAGNTGELFF. The V call is TRBV25-1, the J call TRBJ2-2; 8 bases match TRBD2. The CDR3 runs 16 residues. The V gene's germline CDR1 is MGHDK and CDR2 SYGVNS.

The chain carries TRBV11-2 and TRBJ1-1, with TRBD1 as a possible D gene (5 bases). Between the trimmed V and J ends, which lost 5 bases and 0 bases, there was a span of 25 bases. Germline loops: CDR1 SGHAT, CDR2 FQNNGV. CDR3 length: 19 residues. Here the CDR3 DNA reads TGTGCCAGCAGCCCCTATCAAAGCCGACAGTCACACATGAACACTGAAGCTTTCTTT. It is translated as CASSPYQSRQSHMNTEAFF.

This clone was detected many times. The J gene is TRBJ2-3, the V gene TRBV6-2 or TRBV6-3, with TRBD2 matching 9 bases. The V gene's germline CDR1 is MNHEY and CDR2 SVGEGT. There are 15 residues in the CDR3. With V trimmed by 5 bases and J by 5 bases, 8 bases remained unmatched. This CDR3 reads CASSPWAGGGDTQYF. The CDR3 bases are TGTGCCAGCAGTCCATGGGCGGGAGGGGGAGATACGCAGTATTTT.

At least ten counts were recorded for this clone. This chain links TRBV9 with TRBJ2-1; a possible D gene is TRBD1 (6 bases). Germline V gene sequence: CDR1 SGDLS, CDR2 YYNGEE. Trimming took 4 bases from V and 7 from J, leaving 12 bases between them. The CDR3 spans 13 residues. The CDR3 DNA sequence: TGTGCCAGCAGCCCCCGGGACAAGAATGAGCAGTTCTTC. Its protein is CASSPRDKNEQFF.

This clone came up many times. The chain carries TRBV6-1 and TRBJ2-3, with D uncertain. The V and J ends lost 5 bases and 2 bases respectively, with 2 bases between them. This CDR3 has 11 amino acids. CDR1 is MNHNS, CDR2 SASEGT, per germline. DNA for the CDR3: TGTGCCAGCAGTCACACAGATACGCAGTATTTT. Protein sequence: CASSHTDTQYF.

This clone has just a few counts. A read error may be the cause here, since a much bigger clone is one base away. This CDR3 is CASRLATDTQYF. DNA of the CDR3: TGTGCCAGCAGATTAGCGACAGATACGCAGTATTTT. J is TRBJ2-3 and V is TRBV7-9, with TRBD2 as a possible D gene (5 bases). The CDR3 extends over 12 amino acids. Looked up from germline, CDR1 is SEHNR and CDR2 is FQNEAQ (reference sequence).